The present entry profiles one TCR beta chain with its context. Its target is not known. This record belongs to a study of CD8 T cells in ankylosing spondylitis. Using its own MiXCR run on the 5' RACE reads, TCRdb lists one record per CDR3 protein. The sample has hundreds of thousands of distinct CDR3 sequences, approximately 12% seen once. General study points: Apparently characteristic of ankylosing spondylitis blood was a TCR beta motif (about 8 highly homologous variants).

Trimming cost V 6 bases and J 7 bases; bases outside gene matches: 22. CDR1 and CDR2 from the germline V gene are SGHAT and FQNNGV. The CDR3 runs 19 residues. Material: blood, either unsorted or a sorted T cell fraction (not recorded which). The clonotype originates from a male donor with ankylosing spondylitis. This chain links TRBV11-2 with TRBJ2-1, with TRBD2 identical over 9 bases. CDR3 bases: TGTGCCAGCAGTTCCCAGAGGGGGCGGGAGGGCCCTATCCGGAATGAGCAGTTCTTC. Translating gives CASSSQRGREGPIRNEQFF.